This passage covers 22 T cell receptor beta chains from one sample sequenced in a study of cytomegalovirus exposure and HLA in healthy donors. The PCR used 60 Vbeta and 13 Jbeta primers. Assay: immunoSEQ multiplex PCR; the TCRdb copy retains only in-frame clones and omits some. The sample consists of about 120,000 clones, 60% to 85% of them appearing once. Input material: PBMCs. The source is a woman aged 40 to 50 in good health and CMV-seropositive.

This clone was observed a few times. The gene calls are TRBV11-2 and TRBJ1-3; D perhaps matches TRBD1 (5 bases). The V gene's germline CDR1 is SGHAT and CDR2 FQNNGV. The CDR3 spans 16 residues. The germline V and J ends were trimmed by 5 bases and 0 bases, with 14 bases remaining between them. The CDR3 sequence: CASSRGVRLSGNTIYF. DNA of the CDR3: TGTGCCAGCAGCCGGGGGGTTAGACTCTCTGGAAACACCATATATTTT. Full variable domain (missing parts from reference TRBV11-2 and TRBJ1-3): EAGVAQSPRYKIIEKRQSVAFWCNPISGHATLYWYQQILGQGPKLLIQFQNNGVVDDSQLPKDRFSAERLKGVDSTLKIQPAKLEDSAVYLCASSRGVRLSGNTIYFGEGSWLTVV.

This chain links TRBV19 with TRBJ1-5; 9 bases are shared with TRBD1. This CDR3 spans 14 amino acids. With V trimmed by 6 bases and J by 3 bases, 3 bases remained unmatched. Germline assignment: CDR1 LNHDA and CDR2 SQIVND (reference sequence). CDR3 coding DNA: TGTGCCAGTAGCGGGACAGGGTTCAATCAGCCCCAGCATTTT. Translating it yields CASSGTGFNQPQHF.

The chain is built from TRBV2 and TRBJ2-2, with 10 bases that match TRBD1. This CDR3 region has 19 residues. Germline V lookup: CDR1 SNHLY, CDR2 FYNNEI. The trim removed 4 bases at V and 3 bases at J, leaving 14 bases unmatched. The CDR3: CASSGETGQGNIHTGELFF. The CDR3 DNA reads TGTGCCAGCAGTGGGGAAACGGGACAGGGGAACATCCACACCGGGGAGCTGTTTTTT.

There are a few counts of this clone. This rearrangement joins TRBV6-1 to TRBJ1-1, with 8 bases that match TRBD1. The CDR3 has 13 amino acids. The trim removed 6 bases at V and 3 bases at J, leaving 3 bases unmatched. Germline CDR1 is MNHNS and CDR2 is SASEGT. In DNA, the CDR3 is TGTGCCAGCAGACCGACAGGGGACACTGAAGCTTTCTTT. It is translated as CASRPTGDTEAFF.

V usage is TRBV30 and J usage is TRBJ2-7, with TRBD1 matching 11 bases. In germline, CDR1 is GTSNPN, CDR2 SVGIG (reference sequence). This CDR3 contains 16 residues. V shed 1 base, J shed 4 bases, and the junction held 9 bases outside the gene matches. CDR3 residues: CAWSGPGTGGKYEQYF. In DNA, the CDR3 is TGTGCCTGGAGTGGACCCGGGACAGGGGGGAAATACGAGCAGTACTTC.

This clone was observed once. V usage is TRBV20-1 and J usage is TRBJ1-2; 8 nucleotides line up with TRBD1. The CDR3 is 10 amino acids. The trim removed 5 bases at V and 11 bases at J, leaving 4 bases unmatched. Germline CDR1 DFQATT, CDR2 SNEGSKA (reference sequence). The CDR3 DNA reads TGCAGTGCTGATACAGGGGGTTACACCTTC. The encoded protein is CSADTGGYTF.

This clone occurred once. The rearrangement joins TRBV7-3 to TRBJ2-3; no reliable D call. The V gene lost 1 base and the J gene lost 2 bases, with 4 bases spanning the gap. The CDR3 runs to 13 residues. From germline, CDR1 is SGHTA and CDR2 FQGTGA. As DNA, the CDR3 is TGTGCCAGCAGCTTAATGGCCACAGATACGCAGTATTTT. This gives the protein CASSLMATDTQYF.

The V and J genes are TRBV10-3 and TRBJ1-1; D may be TRBD1 (5 bases). The CDR3 spans 16 residues. Germline V lookup: CDR1 ENHRY, CDR2 SYGVKD. The V end was cut by 5 bases, the J end by 1 base, with 17 bases between. The CDR3 bases are TGTGCCATCAGTAATACACTGGGGGGGGAGAACACTGAAGCTTTCTTT. Translation gives CAISNTLGGENTEAFF.

V gene TRBV6-6 combines with J gene TRBJ1-5, with a possible D match to TRBD1 (6 bases). The length of the CDR3 is 16 residues. From germline, CDR1 is MNHNY and CDR2 SVGAGI (reference sequence). V lost 0 bases, J lost 1 base, and 10 bases lay in between. The CDR3 nucleotides are TGTGCCAGCAGTTACTCGAGACAGGAGAGCAATCAGCCCCAGCATTTT. Protein sequence: CASSYSRQESNQPQHF.

V gene TRBV7-2 combines with J gene TRBJ2-7, with 9 positions matching TRBD2. Germline-derived CDR1 and CDR2 are SGHTA and FQGNSA. Trimming took 1 base from V and 4 from J; bases not matched to a gene: 5. The CDR3 runs to 15 residues. This CDR3 reads CASSLGASGTYEQYF. The CDR3 DNA sequence: TGTGCCAGCAGCTTAGGGGCTAGCGGGACTTACGAGCAGTACTTC.

To note about this clone: At one end the junction does not follow the germline gene, possibly because of a read error. This chain links TRBV7-9 with TRBJ2-5; the D gene is possibly TRBD2 (5 bases). Germline CDR1 reads SEHNR; CDR2 reads FQNEAQ (reference sequence). This CDR3 comprises 14 residues. The DNA of the CDR3 is TGTGCCGGCAGCTTAGGCGAGGGTAGGAAGACCCAGTACTTC. Translation gives CAGSLGEGRKTQYF.

This chain joins TRBV11-2 and TRBJ1-5; tentatively, D is TRBD1 (5 bases). V was shortened by 1 base and J by 2 bases, with 9 bases between the two germline ends. Germline V gene lookup returns CDR1 SGHAT and CDR2 FQNNGV. The CDR3 consists of 15 residues. CDR3 nucleotide sequence: TGTGCCAGCAGCTTAGGGGGCAGGGGCAATCAGCCCCAGCATTTT. It yields the protein CASSLGGRGNQPQHF.

V gene TRBV6-5 combines with J gene TRBJ2-2; 8 bases map to TRBD2. This CDR3 has 15 residues. Germline values: CDR1 MNHEY, CDR2 SVGAGI. V shed 0 bases, J shed 5 bases, and the junction held 2 bases outside the gene matches. CDR3 DNA: TGTGCCAGCAGTTACTCCGGGGGGGGGACCGGGGAGCTGTTTTTT. Its protein product is CASSYSGGGTGELFF.

The chain employs TRBV7-6 and TRBJ1-6; 8 nucleotides agree with TRBD1. V trimming: 4 bases; J trimming: 0 bases; junction bases outside the gene matches: 2. Germline V gene sequence: CDR1 SGHVS, CDR2 FNYEAQ. The CDR3 runs to 16 residues. CDR3 coding DNA: TGTGCCAGCAGCTGGACAGGGAGCTCCTATAATTCACCCCTCCACTTT. It translates to CASSWTGSSYNSPLHF.

The J gene is TRBJ2-1, the V gene TRBV28; TRBD1 agrees at 7 bases. Per the germline V gene, CDR1 is MDHEN and CDR2 is SYDVKM. The length of the CDR3 is 18 residues. Germline trimming cut 3 bases from V and 0 bases from J; bases unmatched to any gene: 11. CDR3 sequence: CASSFFDRASSSYNEQFF. The CDR3, as DNA: TGTGCCAGCAGTTTCTTCGACAGGGCCTCCAGCTCCTACAATGAGCAGTTCTTC. Looking up the rest from reference TRBV28 and TRBJ2-1 gives the full variable domain: DVKVTQSSRYLVKRTGEKVFLECVQDMDHENMFWYRQDPGLGLRLIYFSYDVKMKEKGDIPEGYSVSREKKERFSLILESASTNQTSMYLCASSFFDRASSSYNEQFFGPGTRLTVL.

V is TRBV5-1 and J is TRBJ2-1; 10 bases agree with TRBD2. Germline CDR1 reads SGHRS; CDR2 reads YFSETQ. The CDR3 contains 13 residues. Unmatched junction bases numbered 3, after V lost 6 bases and J lost 6 bases. CDR3 amino acids: CASKSGGANEQFF. CDR3 nucleotides: TGCGCCAGCAAAAGCGGGGGGGCCAATGAGCAGTTCTTC.

This clone was detected only once. This sequence joins TRBV7-2 and TRBJ1-6, with 8 bases matching TRBD1. CDR1 and CDR2 (germline): SGHTA, FQGNSA. The CDR3 consists of 14 residues. Losses at the gene ends were 8 bases for V and 6 bases for J; bases not matched to a gene: 6. The CDR3 nucleotides are TGTGCCAGCGTGAGGACAGGGAGTAATTCACCCCTCCACTTT. Its protein is CASVRTGSNSPLHF.

The J gene is TRBJ1-3, the V gene TRBV7-2; 9 nucleotides agree with TRBD1. CDR1 and CDR2 (germline): SGHTA, FQGNSA. This CDR3 has 16 residues. V dropped 3 bases and J dropped 0; count of bases not matched to a gene: 3. CDR3 in DNA: TGTGCCAGCAGCTTGACAGGGGGTAACTCTGGAAACACCATATATTTT. This codes for CASSLTGGNSGNTIYF.

The chain is built from TRBV11-2 and TRBJ2-3, with no clear D. The CDR3 contains 16 residues. V dropped 1 base and J dropped 0 bases, with 11 bases sitting between them. The germline gives CDR1 SGHAT, CDR2 FQNNGV. The CDR3 sequence is CASSLVPGHSTDTQYF. The CDR3 region has the DNA TGTGCCAGCAGCTTAGTGCCCGGTCATAGCACAGATACGCAGTATTTT.

This rearrangement joins TRBV6-1 to TRBJ2-3; weak D call: TRBD1 (7 bases). Germline CDR1 reads MNHNS; CDR2 reads SASEGT. CDR3 length equals 15 residues. Deletions cut 6 bases from V and 0 bases from J, with 13 bases between. CDR3 region: CASRRDRLSTDTQYF. CDR3 sequence (DNA): TGTGCCAGCAGGCGGGACAGATTAAGCACAGATACGCAGTATTTT.

This sequence joins TRBV7-3 and TRBJ2-2, with D perhaps matching TRBD2 (6 bases). V was shortened by 6 bases and J by 5 bases, with 13 bases between the two germline ends. CDR1 and CDR2 (germline): SGHTA, FQGTGA. This CDR3 spans 14 amino acids. CDR3 sequence reads: CASSSLGGTGELFF. The DNA of the CDR3 is TGTGCCAGCAGTTCGCTCGGGGGTACCGGGGAGCTGTTTTTT.

V is TRBV15 and J is TRBJ1-2; D not certain. Germline CDR1 LNHNV, CDR2 YYDKDF (reference sequence). Trimming stripped 2 bases from V and 3 bases from J, with 7 bases between. The CDR3 runs 13 residues. The CDR3 DNA follows: TGTGCCACCAGCAGACATCAGGACTATGGCTACACCTTC. Its protein product is CATSRHQDYGYTF.